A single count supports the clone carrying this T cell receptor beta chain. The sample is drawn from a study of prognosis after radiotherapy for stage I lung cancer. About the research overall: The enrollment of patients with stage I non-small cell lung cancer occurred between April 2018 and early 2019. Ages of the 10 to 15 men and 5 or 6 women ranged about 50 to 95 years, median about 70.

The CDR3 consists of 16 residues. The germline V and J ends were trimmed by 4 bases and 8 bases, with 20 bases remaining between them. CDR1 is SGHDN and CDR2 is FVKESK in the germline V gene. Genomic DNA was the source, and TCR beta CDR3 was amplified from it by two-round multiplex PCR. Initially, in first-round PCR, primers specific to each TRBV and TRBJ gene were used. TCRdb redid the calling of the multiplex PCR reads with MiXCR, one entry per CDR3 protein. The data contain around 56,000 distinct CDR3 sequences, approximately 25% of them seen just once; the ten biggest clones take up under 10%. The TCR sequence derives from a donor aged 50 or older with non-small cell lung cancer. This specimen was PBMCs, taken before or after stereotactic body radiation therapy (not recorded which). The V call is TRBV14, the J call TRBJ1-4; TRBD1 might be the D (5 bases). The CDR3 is CASSPGGISAVEKLFF. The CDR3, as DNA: TGTGCCAGCAGCCCGGGGGGAATATCGGCGGTGGAAAAACTGTTTTTT.